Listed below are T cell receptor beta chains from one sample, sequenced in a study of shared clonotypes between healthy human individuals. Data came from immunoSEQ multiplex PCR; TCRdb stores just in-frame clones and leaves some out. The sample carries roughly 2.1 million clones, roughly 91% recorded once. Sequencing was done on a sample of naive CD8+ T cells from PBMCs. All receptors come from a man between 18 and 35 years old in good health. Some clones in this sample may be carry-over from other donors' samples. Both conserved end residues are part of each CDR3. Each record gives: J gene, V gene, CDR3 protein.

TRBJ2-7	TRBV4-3	CASSQGDDYEQYF
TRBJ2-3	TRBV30	CAWSWRSSTDTQYF
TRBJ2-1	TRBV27	CASSDSGTAYNEQFF
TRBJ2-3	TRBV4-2	CASSQEASGRPDTQYF
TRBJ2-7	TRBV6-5	CASRVGGDYEQYF
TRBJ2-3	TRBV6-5	CASSGRPSTDTQYF
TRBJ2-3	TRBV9	CASSALGLAGDTDTQYF
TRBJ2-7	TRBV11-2	CASSPYGDRSYEQYF
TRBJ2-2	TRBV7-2	CASSPRLGNTGELFF
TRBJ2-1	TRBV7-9	CASSQTGVAYNEQFF
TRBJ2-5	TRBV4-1	CASSQDAEETQYF